The present T cell receptor beta chain was sequenced within a study of blood T cell repertoires in COVID-19. Overall study context: Sources were T cells, B-cell-depleted T cells, or PBMCs; the material itself was cDNA or gDNA.

In the source study's methods: Estimates of nucleated cell counts were drawn from the amplification of reference gene primers. Sequencing was performed with immunoSEQ multiplex PCR; in TCRdb, only in-frame clones are kept and a portion is missing. V, J and clone size reflect that table, while D and trimming were determined from the DNA. The sample has about 200,000 clones, about 80% seen once. The CDR3 contains 14 residues. The germline V gene encodes CDR1 MNHEY and CDR2 SMNVEV (reference sequence). Trimming removed 6 bases from V and 1 base from J; junction bases left unmatched: 1. This chain links TRBV27 with TRBJ2-2, with 8 bases identical to TRBD1. The source is a middle-aged man who had recovered from COVID-19. The sample taken for sequencing was PBMCs or T cells enriched from blood (not recorded which). The CDR3, as DNA: TGTGCCAGCAGAGACAGGGGGAACACCGGGGAGCTGTTTTTT. Translating gives CASRDRGNTGELFF.